These T cell receptor beta chains were read from a single sample in a study of blood T cell repertoires in COVID-19. Data came from immunoSEQ multiplex PCR; TCRdb stores just in-frame clones and leaves some out. The sample records 300,000 to 500,000 clones, 85% to 90% being singletons. The specimen was PBMCs or T cells enriched from blood (not recorded which). The receptor source for this set is a woman younger than 45 with acute COVID-19. Both conserved end residues are part of each CDR3. D genes are given only for firm matches. Size is stated for part of the rows, as once, few or many counts, or as a class when the clone is expanded.

d_call	v_call	cdr3_length	clone_size	j_call	cdr3_aa	cdr3_nt
-	TRBV19	13	once	TRBJ1-5	CASSTGSGQPQHF	TGTGCCAGTAGTACGGGGTCGGGTCAGCCCCAGCATTTT
-	TRBV5-8	16	-	TRBJ1-5	CASSLDRVNSYQPQHF	TGTGCCAGCAGCTTGGACAGGGTAAATAGCTATCAGCCCCAGCATTTT
-	TRBV10-3	13	-	TRBJ2-5	CAISGDIQETQYF	TGTGCCATCAGTGGTGACATACAAGAGACCCAGTACTTC
TRBD2	TRBV6-5	15	-	TRBJ2-7	CASGKTSGGAYEQYF	TGTGCCAGCGGAAAGACTAGCGGGGGGGCCTACGAGCAGTACTTC
TRBD2	TRBV19	15	-	TRBJ2-1	CASSIGLAGYNEQFF	TGTGCCAGTAGTATCGGGCTAGCGGGGTACAATGAGCAGTTCTTC
-	TRBV7-2	14	-	TRBJ2-7	CASSPGGSSYEQYF	TGTGCCAGCAGCCCTGGGGGGAGCTCCTACGAGCAGTACTTC
-	TRBV27	14	-	TRBJ2-2	CASSSGSNTGELFF	TGTGCCAGCAGTTCCGGGTCGAACACCGGGGAGCTGTTTTTT
TRBD1	TRBV7-2	17	-	TRBJ1-3	CASSHHRGDRVGNTIYF	TGTGCCAGCAGCCACCATCGGGGGGACAGGGTCGGGAACACCATATATTTT
TRBD2	TRBV7-9	18	-	TRBJ2-3	CASSSWATSGFPVDTQYF	TGTGCCAGCAGCTCATGGGCGACTAGCGGGTTTCCTGTAGATACGCAGTATTTT
-	TRBV7-2	14	-	TRBJ1-5	CASSLAPGGQPQHF	TGTGCCAGCAGCTTAGCGCCGGGGGGTCAGCCCCAGCATTTT
-	TRBV27	13	few	TRBJ1-2	CASGPSGAYGYTF	TGTGCCAGCGGACCCAGCGGGGCGTATGGCTACACCTTC
-	TRBV19	15	-	TRBJ1-5	CASTQSGYSNQPQHF	TGTGCCAGTACCCAATCAGGTTATAGCAATCAGCCCCAGCATTTT
TRBD1	TRBV7-6	15	-	TRBJ2-3	CASSPSGQITDTQYF	TGTGCCAGCAGCCCATCGGGACAGATCACAGATACGCAGTATTTT
-	TRBV9	11	-	TRBJ1-2	CASHGYYGYTF	TGTGCCAGTCACGGTTACTATGGCTACACCTTC
TRBD1	TRBV10-3	13	-	TRBJ1-2	CAISDSTGHGYTF	TGTGCCATCAGTGACTCGACAGGGCATGGCTACACCTTC
-	TRBV7-2	17	-	TRBJ2-3	CASSLFLYGSSTDTQYF	TGTGCCAGCAGCTTGTTTCTTTACGGTTCCAGCACAGATACGCAGTATTTT
-	TRBV18	13	-	TRBJ1-2	CASSPQGGDGYTF	TGTGCCAGCTCACCCCAGGGAGGGGATGGCTACACCTTC
-	TRBV7-3	13	once	TRBJ1-6	CASSYTQNSPLHF	TGTGCCAGCAGCTATACCCAGAACTCACCCCTCCACTTT